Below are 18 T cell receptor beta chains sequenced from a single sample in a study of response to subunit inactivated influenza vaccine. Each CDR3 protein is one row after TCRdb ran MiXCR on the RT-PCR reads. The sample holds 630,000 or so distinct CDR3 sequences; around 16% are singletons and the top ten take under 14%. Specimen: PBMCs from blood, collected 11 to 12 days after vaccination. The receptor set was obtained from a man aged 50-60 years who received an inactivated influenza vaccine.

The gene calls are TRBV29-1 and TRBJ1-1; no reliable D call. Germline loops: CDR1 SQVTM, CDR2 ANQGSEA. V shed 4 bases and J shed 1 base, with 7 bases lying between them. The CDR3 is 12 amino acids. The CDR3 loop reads CSVGEKNTEAFF. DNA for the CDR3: TGCAGCGTTGGTGAAAAGAACACTGAAGCTTTCTTT.

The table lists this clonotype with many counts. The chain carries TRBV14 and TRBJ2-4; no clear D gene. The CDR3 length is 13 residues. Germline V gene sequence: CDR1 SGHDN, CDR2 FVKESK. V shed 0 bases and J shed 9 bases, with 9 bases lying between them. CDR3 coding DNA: TGTGCCAGCAGCCAAGACTTGGTAGCCATTCAGTACTTC. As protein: CASSQDLVAIQYF.

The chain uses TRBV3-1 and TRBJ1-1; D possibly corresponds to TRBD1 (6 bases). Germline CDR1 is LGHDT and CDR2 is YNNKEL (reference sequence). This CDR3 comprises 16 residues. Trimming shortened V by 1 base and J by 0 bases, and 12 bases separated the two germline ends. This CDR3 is CASSQVGQLMNTEAFF. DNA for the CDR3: TGTGCCAGCAGCCAAGTTGGACAGCTAATGAACACTGAAGCTTTCTTT.

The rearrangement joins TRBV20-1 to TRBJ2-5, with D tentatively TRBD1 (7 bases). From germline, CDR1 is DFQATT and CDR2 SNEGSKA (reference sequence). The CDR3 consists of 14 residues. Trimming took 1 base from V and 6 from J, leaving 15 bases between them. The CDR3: CSARVAGGGKTQYF. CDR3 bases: TGCAGTGCTAGAGTGGCAGGGGGAGGAAAGACCCAGTACTTC.

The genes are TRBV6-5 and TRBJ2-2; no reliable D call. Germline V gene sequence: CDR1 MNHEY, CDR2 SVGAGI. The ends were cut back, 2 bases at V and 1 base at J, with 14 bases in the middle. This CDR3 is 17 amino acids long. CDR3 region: CASSYGSPSGNTGELFF. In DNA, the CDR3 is TGTGCCAGCAGTTACGGTTCTCCTTCCGGGAACACCGGGGAGCTGTTTTTT.

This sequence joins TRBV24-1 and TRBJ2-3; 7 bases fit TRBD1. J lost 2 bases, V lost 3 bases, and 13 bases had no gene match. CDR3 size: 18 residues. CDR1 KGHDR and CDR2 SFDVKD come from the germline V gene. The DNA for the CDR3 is TGTGCCACCAGTGATCGAAAGGGGGCGGCAGTATCCACAGATACGCAGTATTTT. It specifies CATSDRKGAAVSTDTQYF.

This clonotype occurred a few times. The CDR3: CASSTGSAGYSNQPQHF. DNA of the CDR3: TGTGCCAGTAGTACAGGGTCGGCGGGTTATAGCAATCAGCCCCAGCATTTT. The rearrangement uses TRBV19 and TRBJ1-5; perhaps TRBD1 as D (5 bases). Trimming took off 4 bases at V and 0 bases at J, with 16 bases between the two ends. The CDR3 consists of 17 residues. Germline CDR1 is LNHDA and CDR2 is SQIVND (reference sequence).

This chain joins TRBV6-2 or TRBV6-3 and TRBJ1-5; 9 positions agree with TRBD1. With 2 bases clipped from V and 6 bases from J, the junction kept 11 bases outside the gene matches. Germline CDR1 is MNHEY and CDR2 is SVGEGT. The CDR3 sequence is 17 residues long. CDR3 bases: TGTGCCAGCAGTTACCCCGTCCACAGGGGGCGGGTTCAGCCCCAGCATTTT. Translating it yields CASSYPVHRGRVQPQHF.

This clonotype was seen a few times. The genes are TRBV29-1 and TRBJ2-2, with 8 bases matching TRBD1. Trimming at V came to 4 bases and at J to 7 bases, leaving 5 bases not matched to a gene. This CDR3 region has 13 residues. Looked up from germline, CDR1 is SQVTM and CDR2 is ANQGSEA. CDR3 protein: CSVAPRGLGELFF. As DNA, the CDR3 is TGCAGCGTTGCGCCCAGGGGGCTCGGGGAGCTGTTTTTT.

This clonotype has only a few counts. For the CDR3, the DNA is TGTGCCAGCACCCCCGCTAGGCAGGCAGATACGCAGTATTTT. Protein: CASTPARQADTQYF. The chain recombines TRBV27 with TRBJ2-3; no clear D gene. The V end was cut by 7 bases, the J end by 4 bases, with 15 bases between. The CDR3 length is 14 residues. Germline CDR1 MNHEY, CDR2 SMNVEV (reference sequence).

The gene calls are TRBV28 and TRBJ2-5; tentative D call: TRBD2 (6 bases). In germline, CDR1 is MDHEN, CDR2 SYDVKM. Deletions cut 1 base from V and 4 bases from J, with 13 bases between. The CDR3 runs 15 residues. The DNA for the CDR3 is TGTGCCAGCAGTTTATATCGGGGGTTGGGAGAGACCCAGTACTTC. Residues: CASSLYRGLGETQYF.

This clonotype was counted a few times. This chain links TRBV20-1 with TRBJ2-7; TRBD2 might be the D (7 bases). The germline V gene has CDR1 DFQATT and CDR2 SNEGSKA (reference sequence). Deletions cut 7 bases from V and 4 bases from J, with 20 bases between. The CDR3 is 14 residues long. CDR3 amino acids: CSVQRGQGLYEQYF. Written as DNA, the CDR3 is TGCAGTGTTCAGCGGGGTCAGGGGTTATACGAGCAGTACTTC.

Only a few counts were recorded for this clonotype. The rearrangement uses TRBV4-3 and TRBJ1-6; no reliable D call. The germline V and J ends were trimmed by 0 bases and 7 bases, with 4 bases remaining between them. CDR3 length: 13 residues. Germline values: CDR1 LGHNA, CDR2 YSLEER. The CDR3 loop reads CASSQEGNSPLHF. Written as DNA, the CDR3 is TGCGCCAGCAGCCAAGAAGGAAATTCACCCCTCCACTTT.

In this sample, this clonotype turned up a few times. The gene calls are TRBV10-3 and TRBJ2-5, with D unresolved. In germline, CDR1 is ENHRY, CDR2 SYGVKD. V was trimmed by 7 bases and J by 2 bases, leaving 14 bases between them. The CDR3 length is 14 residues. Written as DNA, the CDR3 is TGTGCCATCAAAGGCAGTAAGGGTCAAGAGACCCAGTACTTC. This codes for CAIKGSKGQETQYF.

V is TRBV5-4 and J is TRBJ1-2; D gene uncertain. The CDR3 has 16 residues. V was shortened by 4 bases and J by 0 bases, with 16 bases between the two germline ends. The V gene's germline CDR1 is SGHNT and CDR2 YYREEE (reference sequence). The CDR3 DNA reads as TGTGCCAGCAGCCCGGAGGGCGGAACCACTAACTATGGCTACACCTTC. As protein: CASSPEGGTTNYGYTF.

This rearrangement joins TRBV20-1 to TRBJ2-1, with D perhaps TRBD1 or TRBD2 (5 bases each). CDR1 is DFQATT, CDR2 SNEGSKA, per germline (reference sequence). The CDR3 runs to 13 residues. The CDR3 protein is CSFRGLTGNEQFF. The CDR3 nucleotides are TGCAGCTTTAGGGGCCTCACGGGAAATGAGCAGTTCTTC.

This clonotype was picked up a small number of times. The CDR3 sequence is CASSQDGLAHNEQFF. DNA of the CDR3: TGTGCCAGCAGCCAAGATGGACTAGCCCACAATGAGCAGTTCTTC. The rearrangement links TRBV4-2 to TRBJ2-1, with TRBD2 identical over 8 bases. Losses at the gene ends were 0 bases for V and 5 bases for J; bases not matched to a gene: 3. Germline assignment: CDR1 LGHNA and CDR2 YNFKEQ. The CDR3 length is 15 residues.

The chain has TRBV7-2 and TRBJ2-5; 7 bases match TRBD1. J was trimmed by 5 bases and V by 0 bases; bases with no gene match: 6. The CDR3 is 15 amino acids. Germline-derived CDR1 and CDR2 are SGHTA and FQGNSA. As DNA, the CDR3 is TGTGCCAGCAGCTTAGCGGGCCCGACAGGGGAGACCCAGTACTTC. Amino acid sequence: CASSLAGPTGETQYF.